The rows below give T cell receptor beta chains drawn from one sample of a study of fetal regulatory T cell absence and autoimmunity. The repertoire was sequenced with immunoSEQ multiplex PCR; TCRdb's copy has only in-frame clones and lacks some. This repertoire shows about 95,000 clones, 55% to 75% found once; its top ten account for 2%. Material for sequencing was pancreas tissue. The receptors shown here come from a male donor with IPEX syndrome. CDR3s leave out the opening cysteine and the closing phenylalanine or tryptophan.

>TRBJ2-5|TRBV9
ASSVAPRQETQY
>TRBJ1-5|TRBV6-4
ASREDQPQH
>TRBJ2-1|TRBV29-1
SVDQSSYNEQF
>TRBJ2-1|TRBV5-5
ASLPLGQVNEQF
>TRBJ2-3|TRBV30
AYNADTQY
>TRBJ2-1|TRBV5-4
ASSSGRYNEQF
>TRBJ2-7|TRBV10-3
AISASPGHTYEQY
>TRBJ2-7|TRBV4-1
ASSQEPSGLANEQY
>TRBJ1-5|TRBV6-6
ATDTGTGINQPQH
>TRBJ2-7|TRBV4-1
ASSQLAGNGYEQY
>TRBJ2-7|TRBV7-6
ASSSVGTTYEQY
>TRBJ1-1|TRBV5-1
ASSLQQGATEAF
>TRBJ2-1|TRBV27
ASSQTRGNYNEQF
>TRBJ1-5|TRBV19
ASSPPGGYNQPQH
>TRBJ2-5|TRBV10-2
ASSEPSGGAETQY
>TRBJ2-3|TRBV7-9
ASSFLAGPDTQY
>TRBJ1-5|TRBV5-5
ASSPNGPREPQH
>TRBJ1-5|TRBV6-5
ASRLDRDNQPQH
>TRBJ2-2|TRBV30
AWSVPAGGYTGELF
>TRBJ2-1|TRBV18
ASSPLGGGAGNEQF
>TRBJ2-5|TRBV11-3
ASSFLGFQETQY
>TRBJ1-2|TRBV13
ASSPGSGYT
>TRBJ1-2|TRBV23-1
ASNGTGLFYGYT
>TRBJ2-7|TRBV11-2
ASSLGTSGSEQY
>TRBJ1-2|TRBV14
ASSQDANYGYT
>TRBJ2-1|TRBV5-1
ASSISGRAHINEQF
>TRBJ2-1|TRBV5-1
ASSSGSGGEQF
>TRBJ2-2|TRBV4-1
ASSQDGRGYGTGELF
>TRBJ1-3|TRBV7-9
ASSLTGSGNTIY
>TRBJ1-2|TRBV6-5
ASSGTALPHGYT
>TRBJ1-6|TRBV7-9
ASSSRGLSGNNSPLH
>TRBJ1-2|TRBV4-1
ASSQGKGVSYGYT
>TRBJ1-1|TRBV7-2
ASSLAVGSAF
>NA|TRBV6-5
ASSDLPGHEQY
>TRBJ1-1|TRBV4-1
ASSPVAGRTEAF
>TRBJ2-5|TRBV13
ASSYRDRGYQETQY
>TRBJ2-5|TRBV5-5
ASSPWTSGETQY
>TRBJ2-1|TRBV7-9
ASSLALSSGGNEQF
>TRBJ1-1|TRBV30
AWSASLNTEAF
>TRBJ1-6|TRBV6-9
ASSYSQGAEGNSPLH
>TRBJ1-5|TRBV5-8
ASSLWDRDQPQH
>TRBJ1-6|TRBV6-5
ASSYSTGGQSPLH
>TRBJ1-2|TRBV7-2
ASSLVSGYYGYT
>TRBJ2-1|TRBV19
ASSIVVPSSYNEQF
>TRBJ2-2|TRBV10-3
AISESPMSPGTGELF
>TRBJ2-3|TRBV5-1
ASSLGQRTDTQY
>TRBJ1-2|TRBV6-5
ASRTTSRNGYT
>TRBJ2-7|TRBV18
ASSLRDSFYEQY
>TRBJ1-3|TRBV27
ASSLSPTGNTIY
>TRBJ1-5|TRBV30
AWTPRTGGSVNQPQH
>TRBJ2-7|TRBV7-2
ASSLVGGTYEQY